The 26 T cell receptor beta chains below come from one sample, sequenced in a study of T cell changes during pregnancy in multiple sclerosis. The protocol was immunoSEQ multiplex PCR, while the TCRdb copy is restricted to in-frame clones and leaves out a portion. The table has about 51,000 clones, approximately 94% seen once; the top ten hold roughly 0.58%. Material: CD4+ T cells from peripheral blood mononuclear cells, obtained in the second trimester of pregnancy. Receptor source: a female donor with multiple sclerosis, enrolled in a pregnancy study.

The rearrangement joins TRBV7-2 to TRBJ1-2; no reliable D call. V shed 1 base and J shed 4 bases, with 16 bases lying between them. The CDR3 consists of 16 residues. CDR1 SGHTA and CDR2 FQGNSA come from the germline V gene. The chain's CDR3 is CASSLESLQLSYGYTF. The CDR3 bases are TGTGCCAGCAGCTTAGAGTCCCTACAGTTATCCTATGGCTACACCTTC. The full variable domain, its missing parts supplied by reference TRBV7-2 and TRBJ1-2, is GAGVSQSPSNKVTEKGKDVELRCDPISGHTALYWYRQSLGQGLEFLIYFQGNSAPDKSGLPSDRFSAERTGGSVSTLTIQRTQQEDSAVYLCASSLESLQLSYGYTFGSGTRLTVV.

This chain joins TRBV2 and TRBJ2-3, with 8 bases aligning to TRBD2. Germline V gene sequence: CDR1 SNHLY, CDR2 FYNNEI. J lost 8 bases, V lost 4 bases, and 8 bases had no gene match. This CDR3 is built from 14 residues. Here the CDR3 DNA reads TGTGCCAGCAGTGGAGCGGGAACTAGCGGTACGCAGTATTTT. Translated: CASSGAGTSGTQYF.

V gene TRBV5-4 combines with J gene TRBJ1-4; D is unresolved. The germline gives CDR1 SGHNT, CDR2 YYREEE (reference sequence). Trimming took off 4 bases at V and 4 bases at J, with 14 bases between the two ends. This CDR3 spans 15 amino acids. The DNA for the CDR3 is TGTGCCAGCAGCCCTCAGGCGGGGATTAATGAAAAACTGTTTTTT. It encodes CASSPQAGINEKLFF.

The J gene is TRBJ1-3, the V gene TRBV30; D unclear. CDR1 GTSNPN and CDR2 SVGIG come from the germline V gene (reference sequence). V shed 8 bases and J shed 3 bases, with 17 bases lying between them. The CDR3 is 14 residues long. CDR3 nucleotide sequence: TGTGCCGGAGGACGGTGGAGTGGTGGAAACACCATATATTTT. Encoded protein: CAGGRWSGGNTIYF.

The chain carries TRBV6-5 and TRBJ2-7; D is perhaps TRBD2 (6 bases). Trimming stripped 7 bases from V and 4 bases from J, with 17 bases between. The germline gives CDR1 MNHEY, CDR2 SVGAGI. CDR3 length: 14 amino acids. CDR3 coding DNA: TGTGCCAGCATGGGGCGGGGACTTCAGTACGAGCAGTACTTC. Translated, it gives CASMGRGLQYEQYF.

This chain links TRBV4-3 with TRBJ1-3; D is possibly TRBD1 (5 bases). This CDR3 is built from 18 residues. Germline CDR1 reads LGHNA; CDR2 reads YSLEER. The V gene lost 5 bases and the J gene lost 0 bases, with 20 bases spanning the gap. In DNA, the CDR3 is TGCGCCAGCAGCTCCCATGGGGGGACGCCGAGCTCTGGAAACACCATATATTTT. Protein sequence: CASSSHGGTPSSGNTIYF.

The chain joins TRBV11-2 to TRBJ2-7; D is perhaps TRBD1 (6 bases). Germline CDR1 is SGHAT and CDR2 is FQNNGV. This CDR3 is 16 amino acids long. Trimming took 8 bases from V and 3 from J, leaving 23 bases between them. Written as DNA, the CDR3 is TGTGCCAGCTCCCCGCCAGGCCAGGGGACGGTCTACGAGCAGTACTTC. Its protein is CASSPPGQGTVYEQYF.

The chain combines TRBV10-3 with TRBJ1-2, with a weak D call TRBD1 (6 bases). The length of the CDR3 is 16 residues. Between the trimmed V and J ends, which lost 0 bases and 4 bases, there was a span of 15 bases. Germline CDR1 reads ENHRY; CDR2 reads SYGVKD. The DNA of the CDR3 is TGTGCCATCAGTGAGTCCTCCGGGACATCCACCTATGGCTACACCTTC. The encoded protein is CAISESSGTSTYGYTF.

This clone was seen a single time. The V and J genes are TRBV27 and TRBJ1-2, with 10 bases matching TRBD1. Germline values: CDR1 MNHEY, CDR2 SMNVEV (reference sequence). The CDR3 runs 13 residues. Trimming removed 3 bases from V and 8 bases from J; junction bases left unmatched: 3. The CDR3 protein is CASSFRQGAGYTF. CDR3 in DNA: TGTGCCAGCAGTTTCCGACAGGGGGCGGGCTACACCTTC.

The chain links TRBV4-2 to TRBJ2-1; tentatively, D is TRBD1 (5 bases). Germline V gene lookup returns CDR1 LGHNA and CDR2 YNFKEQ. V shed 0 bases and J shed 0 bases, with 9 bases lying between them. The CDR3 spans 16 residues. CDR3 protein: CASSQDSGISYNEQFF. The CDR3 nucleotides read TGTGCCAGCAGCCAAGATTCAGGGATCTCCTACAATGAGCAGTTCTTC.

DNA for the CDR3: TGTGCCAGCAGCTTGGGGGACAGCCTTGAAGCTTTCTTT. As protein: CASSLGDSLEAFF. V gene TRBV5-4 combines with J gene TRBJ1-1, with 7 bases matching TRBD1. The V gene's germline CDR1 is SGHNT and CDR2 YYREEE (reference sequence). This CDR3 spans 13 amino acids. J lost 7 bases, V lost 0 bases, and 3 bases had no gene match.

The V and J genes are TRBV5-8 and TRBJ2-1; TRBD2 agrees at 8 bases. The V gene's germline CDR1 is SGHTS and CDR2 YDEGEE. V lost 0 bases to trimming and J lost 4 bases; unmatched junction nucleotides: 6. The CDR3 has 16 residues. The CDR3 DNA reads TGTGCCAGCAGCTTGGCCGGGGGCGGGGGGTACAATGAGCAGTTCTTC. Its protein is CASSLAGGGGYNEQFF.

The chain recombines TRBV18 with TRBJ2-2; no clear D. Trimming left V 7 bases short and J 5 bases short, with 11 bases between. CDR1 is KGHSH, CDR2 LQKENI, per germline. The CDR3 length is 13 residues. The CDR3 region has the DNA TGTGCCAGCTATGAAACCCGGACCGGGGAGCTGTTTTTT. This gives the protein CASYETRTGELFF.

The chain is built from TRBV6-6 and TRBJ1-1; D is possibly TRBD1 (5 bases). The V end lost 0 bases, the J end lost 5 bases, and 10 bases lay between the germline ends. The CDR3 length is 14 residues. CDR1 and CDR2 from the germline V gene are MNHNY and SVGAGI (reference sequence). The CDR3 DNA reads as TGTGCCAGCAGTTACTCCCGACAGACGACTGAAGCTTTCTTT. This translates into CASSYSRQTTEAFF.

The J gene is TRBJ1-1, the V gene TRBV6-5, with 8 bases that match TRBD1. CDR3 length: 14 amino acids. V dropped 4 bases and J dropped 3; count of bases not matched to a gene: 4. Germline values: CDR1 MNHEY, CDR2 SVGAGI. The CDR3 DNA is TGTGCCAGCAGTTCGTTGACAGGGGACACTGAAGCTTTCTTT. Translating it yields CASSSLTGDTEAFF.

This chain links TRBV7-3 with TRBJ1-2; tentatively, D is TRBD1 (5 bases). The CDR3 covers 15 residues. Between the trimmed V and J ends, which lost 2 bases and 4 bases, there was a span of 14 bases. CDR1 SGHTA and CDR2 FQGTGA come from the germline V gene. The CDR3 spells CASSLVGTDPYGYTF. In nucleotides, the CDR3 is TGTGCCAGCAGCTTAGTTGGGACTGATCCCTATGGCTACACCTTC.

The rearrangement uses TRBV7-9 and TRBJ2-3; D uncertain. This CDR3 is 15 amino acids long. Trimming removed 0 bases from V and 1 base from J, with 8 bases in between. Germline CDR1 is SEHNR and CDR2 is FQNEAQ (reference sequence). The CDR3 is CASSLAPLRTDTQYF. The CDR3 nucleotides are TGTGCCAGCAGCTTAGCTCCTCTACGCACAGATACGCAGTATTTT.

The chain employs TRBV21-1 and TRBJ2-3; TRBD1 is taken as the D call from the table, unchecked against the DNA. TRBV21-1 is given as a pseudogene. CDR3 length equals 16 residues. CDR3 DNA: TGTGCCAGCAGCACCGAAGGGACAGGGGCATCAGATACGCAGTATTTT. This translates into CASSTEGTGASDTQYF.

This clone was seen only once. This chain uses TRBV6-5 with TRBJ1-1; 8 positions agree with TRBD1. Germline values: CDR1 MNHEY, CDR2 SVGAGI. This CDR3 is built from 12 residues. V dropped 2 bases and J dropped 7; count of bases not matched to a gene: 0. The CDR3 DNA is TGTGCCAGCAGTTACGGACAGGGTGAAGCTTTCTTT. This encodes CASSYGQGEAFF.

The chain joins TRBV30 to TRBJ1-6; D is unresolved. Trimming stripped 8 bases from V and 0 bases from J, with 23 bases between. Looked up from germline, CDR1 is GTSNPN and CDR2 is SVGIG (reference sequence). This CDR3 is 18 amino acids long. The CDR3 DNA reads as TGTGCCCGGGGAAGGGTACTAGAAGGGAGCTCCTATAATTCACCCCTCCACTTT. As protein: CARGRVLEGSSYNSPLHF. Full variable domain (missing parts from reference TRBV30 and TRBJ1-6): SQTIHQWPATLVQPVGSPLSLECTVEGTSNPNLYWYRQAAGRGLQLLFYSVGIGQISSEVPQNLSASRPQDRQFILSSKKLLLSDSGFYLCARGRVLEGSSYNSPLHFGNGTRLTVT.

V usage is TRBV6-5 and J usage is TRBJ2-6; D uncertain. Germline V CDR1 and CDR2: MNHEY, SVGAGI. The CDR3 spans 15 residues. The V gene lost 2 bases and the J gene lost 2 bases, with 7 bases spanning the gap. CDR3 sequence reads: CASSYTDTGANVLTF. In DNA, the CDR3 is TGTGCCAGCAGTTACACAGATACTGGGGCCAACGTCCTGACTTTC.

This clone was detected once. V is TRBV5-6 and J is TRBJ2-2; a weak D match, TRBD2 (6 bases). Germline loops: CDR1 SGHDT, CDR2 YYEEEE. Trimming stripped 4 bases from V and 6 bases from J, with 16 bases between. The length of the CDR3 is 15 residues. Here the CDR3 reads CASSRVRTTAGELFF. The CDR3 nucleotides are TGTGCCAGCAGCCGAGTCCGGACTACAGCCGGGGAGCTGTTTTTT.

The chain uses TRBV7-3 and TRBJ1-1, with TRBD1 matching over 9 bases. CDR3 length: 12 residues. The V and J ends lost 3 bases and 11 bases, in that order; junction bases with no gene match: 4. Germline assignment: CDR1 SGHTA and CDR2 FQGTGA. The CDR3 loop is CASSFPQGAAFF. The CDR3 region has the DNA TGTGCCAGCAGCTTCCCACAGGGGGCTGCTTTCTTT.

The chain uses TRBV7-9 and TRBJ1-1; no clear D. CDR3 size: 15 residues. V lost 5 bases and J 1 base, leaving 14 bases between the germline ends. Germline CDR1 SEHNR, CDR2 FQNEAQ (reference sequence). The CDR3 sequence: CASSTLGGENTEAFF. CDR3 coding DNA: TGTGCCAGCAGCACGTTAGGCGGGGAGAACACTGAAGCTTTCTTT. The complete variable domain, with remaining parts taken from reference TRBV7-9 and TRBJ1-1, reads DTGVSQNPRHKITKRGQNVTFRCDPISEHNRLYWYRQTLGQGPEFLTYFQNEAQLEKSRLLSDRFSAERPKGSFSTLEIQRTEQGDSAMYLCASSTLGGENTEAFFGQGTRLTVV.

This rearrangement joins TRBV5-4 to TRBJ2-1; tentative D call: TRBD2 (6 bases). The germline V and J ends were trimmed by 1 base and 2 bases, with 16 bases remaining between them. CDR1 and CDR2 (germline): SGHNT, YYREEE (reference sequence). The CDR3 is 17 amino acids. Here the CDR3 reads CASSLKPMRGAYNEQFF. The CDR3 region has the DNA TGTGCCAGCAGCTTGAAACCCATGCGGGGAGCCTACAATGAGCAGTTCTTC.

The chain links TRBV5-1 to TRBJ1-1; D is undetermined. Trimming took off 4 bases at V and 2 bases at J, with 6 bases between the two ends. Germline V lookup: CDR1 SGHRS, CDR2 YFSETQ. The CDR3 runs to 12 residues. In nucleotides, the CDR3 is TGCGCCAGCAGCCTCGTCAACACTGAAGCTTTCTTT. Amino acids: CASSLVNTEAFF. Drawing the rest from reference TRBV5-1 and TRBJ1-1, the complete variable domain is KAGVTQTPRYLIKTRGQQVTLSCSPISGHRSVSWYQQTPGQGLQFLFEYFSETQRNKGNFPGRFSGRQFSNSRSEMNVSTLELGDSALYLCASSLVNTEAFFGQGTRLTVV.